This T cell receptor (beta chain) emerged from a study of blood T cell repertoires in COVID-19 (dated by TCRdb to 2018 to 2021). About the study as a whole: The collaborator samples originated in the United States, Italy and Spain and spanned the acute and convalescent phases of COVID-19. The material from the prospective study consisted of cDNA or gDNA derived from T cells, B-cell-depleted T cells, or PBMCs. Deeply sampled blood TCRbeta repertoires from subjects exposed to, actively infected with, or recovered from COVID-19 were included in the dataset. The repertoires were released in a freely available public database intended as a resource for research on the immune response to SARS-CoV-2. Samples came from the ongoing ImmuneRACE study (first 160 participants) plus 1,254 subjects from 6 global collaborators. A de-identified subject ID, COVID-19 status, age in years and sex were almost always included in the sample metadata. Where available, HLA class I and class II types were obtained from metadata supplied by the sample provider rather than from assay-based typing. The paper as a whole reports these results and caveats: The quantity of clinical and demographic metadata differed by source and by participant and was supplied without curation.

A remark on this clone: There is no known antigen for this receptor. No qualities accompany the bases; no much larger clone lies one base away.

Collaborating institutions collected whole blood in K2EDTA tubes following their own protocols. For TCRbeta analysis, collaborators shipped samples in one of three forms: frozen whole blood, isolated PBMCs, or DNA extracted from either of those sample types. Relative to germline, V is missing 5 bases and J is missing 3 bases, with 19 bases of the junction outside any gene match. The CDR3 contains 19 residues, cysteine and phenylalanine counted. Only CDR3 DNA remains: 57 bases, in frame from the first base. The germline V gene encodes CDR1 MDHEN and CDR2 SYDVKM. TCRbeta CDR3 regions were amplified from genomic DNA using the immunoSEQ Assay, a bias-controlled multiplex PCR. In the original analysis: The number of nucleated cells in each sample was estimated by amplification of reference gene primers within the assay. Sequence reads were collapsed and filtered to measure the absolute abundance of every unique TCRbeta CDR3 rearrangement. For each sample, productive Simpson clonality was calculated as the square root of Simpson's diversity index across productive rearrangements. TCRdb carries this immuneACCESS record with in-frame sequences only. Its versions omit some clonotypes, under half of them owing to an unresolved V gene in the studies checked, with the rest unexplained. That table furnishes V, J and clone size, whereas the DNA furnished D and trimming. This sample comprises about 50,000 clones, over 75% of them detected only once. 9.5% to 13% of the sample rests with the top ten.

The V and J genes are TRBV28 and TRBJ2-1; TRBD2 lines up with 7 middle nucleotides. Sequenced material: peripheral blood. The receptor was derived from a human donor in a cohort sampled during active COVID-19. The nucleotides read TGTGCCAGCAGTCCTAACCACTTCTGGGGGGGGAAGGGCTACAATGAGCAGTTCTTC. This translates into CASSPNHFWGGKGYNEQFF.